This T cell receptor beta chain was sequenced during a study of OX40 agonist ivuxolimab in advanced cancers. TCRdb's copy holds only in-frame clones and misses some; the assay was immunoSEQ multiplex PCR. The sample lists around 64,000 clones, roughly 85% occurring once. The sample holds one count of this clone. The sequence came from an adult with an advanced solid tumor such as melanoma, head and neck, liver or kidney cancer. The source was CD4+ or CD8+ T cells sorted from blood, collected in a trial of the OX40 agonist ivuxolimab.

The CDR3 DNA reads TGTGCCAGCTCATTTAACAGGGGTGGTCAGTACTTC. Protein: CASSFNRGGQYF. The rearrangement uses TRBV18 and TRBJ2-4, with 7 positions matching TRBD1. The V gene's germline CDR1 is KGHSH and CDR2 LQKENI. The CDR3 length is 12 residues. The J segment lost 12 bases and the V segment lost 5 bases, leaving 7 bases of the junction unmatched.